A single T cell receptor beta chain is shown here with its context. The antigen remains unidentified. Purified naive CD4+ T cells were depleted of CD25+ Tregs. The study's findings and limits: The TCR gene usage of tumor memory CD4+ T cells clustered together with blood and lymph node memory CD4+ cells and with lymph node naive CD4+ cells.

Constant-region reverse primers amplified full-length variable regions, followed by semi-nested Nested Universal Primer A PCR. Each CDR3 protein is one row after TCRdb ran MiXCR on the 5' RACE reads. This table has more than 4,500 distinct CDR3 sequences, around 70% appearing once. The V gene's germline CDR1 is SQVTM and CDR2 ANQGSEA. V was clipped by 6 bases and J by 4 bases, with 19 bases between them. The CDR3 is made up of 14 amino acids. This TCR came from a female donor with breast cancer. Sequencing was performed on naive CD4+ T cells sorted from blood. As to subset: naive CD4+ T cells, CD4+CD45RA+CD25-. The chain uses TRBV29-1 and TRBJ2-7; the D gene is possibly TRBD1 (6 bases). CDR3 nucleotides: TGCAGCGTCGTCACGGCAGGGGACGATTACGAGCAGTACTTC. This encodes CSVVTAGDDYEQYF.